The sequence of this T cell receptor (beta chain) was determined in a study of shared clonotypes between healthy human individuals. General observations from the study: Sampling was confined to blood; repertoires within tissues likely differ.

Points on this clone: Its antigen is currently unknown.

Assay execution proceeded at the deep level. Replicate PCRs run on sorted subsets employed about 220 ng DNA, approximately 30,000 T cell genomes. Assay: immunoSEQ multiplex PCR; the TCRdb copy retains only in-frame clones and omits some. The repertoire holds 2 million to 2.5 million clones, with about nine tenths as singletons. This CDR3 comprises 14 residues. The J segment lost 5 bases and the V segment lost 10 bases, leaving 10 bases of the junction unmatched. The germline V gene has CDR1 MNHEY and CDR2 SMNVEV (reference sequence). Material for sequencing was naive CD4+ T cells from PBMCs. Subset meaning: CD45RA+ positively selected. The sequence derives from a young man in good health. Some clones in this sample may be carry-over from other donors' samples. The chain uses TRBV27 and TRBJ1-2; 10 bases line up with TRBD1. The CDR3 here is CANAADRGRYGYTF. The CDR3 coding sequence is TGTGCCAACGCCGCGGACAGGGGGAGATATGGCTACACCTTC.